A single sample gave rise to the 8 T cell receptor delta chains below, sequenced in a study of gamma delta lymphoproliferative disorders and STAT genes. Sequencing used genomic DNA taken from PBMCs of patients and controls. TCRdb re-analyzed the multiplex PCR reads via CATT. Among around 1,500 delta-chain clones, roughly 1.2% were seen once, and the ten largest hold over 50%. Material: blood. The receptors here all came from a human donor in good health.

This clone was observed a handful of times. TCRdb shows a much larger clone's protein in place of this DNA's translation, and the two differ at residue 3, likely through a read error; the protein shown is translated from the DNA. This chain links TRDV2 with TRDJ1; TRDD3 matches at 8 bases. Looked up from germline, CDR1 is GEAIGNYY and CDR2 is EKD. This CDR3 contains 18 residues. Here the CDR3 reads CARDTLSTGGGRTDKLIF. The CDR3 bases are TGTGCCCGTGACACTCTCTCTACTGGGGGGGGCCGCACCGATAAACTCATCTTT.

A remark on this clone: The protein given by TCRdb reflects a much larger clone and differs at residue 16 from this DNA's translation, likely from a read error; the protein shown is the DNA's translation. DNA for the CDR3: TGTGCCTGTGACACAATATTCCTAAAAGGAGGTGGGGGAGAATTCGACACCGATAAACTCATCTTT. This encodes CACDTIFLKGGGGEFDTDKLIF. The gene calls are TRDV2 and TRDJ1; D might be TRDD3 (7 bases). Germline loops: CDR1 GEAIGNYY, CDR2 EKD. V lost 1 base and J lost 0, with 32 bases in between. This CDR3 region has 22 residues.

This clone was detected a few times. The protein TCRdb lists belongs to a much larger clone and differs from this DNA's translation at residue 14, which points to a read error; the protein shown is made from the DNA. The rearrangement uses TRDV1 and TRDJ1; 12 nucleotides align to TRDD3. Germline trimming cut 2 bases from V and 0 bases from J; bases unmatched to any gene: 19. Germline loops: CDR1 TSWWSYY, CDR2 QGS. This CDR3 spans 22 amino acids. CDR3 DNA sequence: TGTGCTCTTGGGGAAGGGGGATATGACCCTGGGGGATACGGAGAGAACACCGATAAACTCATCTTT. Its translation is CALGEGGYDPGGYGENTDKLIF.

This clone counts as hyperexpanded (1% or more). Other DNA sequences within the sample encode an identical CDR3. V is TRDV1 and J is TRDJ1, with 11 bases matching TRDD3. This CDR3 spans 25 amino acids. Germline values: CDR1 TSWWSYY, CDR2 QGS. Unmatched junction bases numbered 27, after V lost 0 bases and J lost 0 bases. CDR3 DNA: TGTGCTCTTGGGGAACTCCACCGCTTATCCTTCCTACTGTACTGGGGGATAGGTGACACCGATAAACTCATCTTT. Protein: CALGELHRLSFLLYWGIGDTDKLIF.

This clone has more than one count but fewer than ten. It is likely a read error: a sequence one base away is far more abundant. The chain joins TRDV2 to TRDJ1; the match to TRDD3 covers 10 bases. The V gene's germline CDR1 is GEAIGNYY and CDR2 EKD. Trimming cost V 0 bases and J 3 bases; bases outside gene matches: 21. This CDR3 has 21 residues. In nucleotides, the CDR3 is TGTGCCTGTGACACCTTGAACTGGGAGGGGGATACGCTGAAAAACGCCGATAAACTCATCTTT. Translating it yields CACDTLNWEGDTLKNADKLIF.

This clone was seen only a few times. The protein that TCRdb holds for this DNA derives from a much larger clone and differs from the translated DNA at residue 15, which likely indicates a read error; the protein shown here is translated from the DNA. CDR3 sequence (DNA): TGTGCCTGTGACCCGATAGGGGATACGTCCTCATACACCGATAATCTCATCTTT. Amino acids: CACDPIGDTSSYTDNLIF. The chain combines TRDV2 with TRDJ1, with 9 positions matching TRDD3. CDR1 GEAIGNYY and CDR2 EKD come from the germline V gene. The CDR3 has 18 amino acids.

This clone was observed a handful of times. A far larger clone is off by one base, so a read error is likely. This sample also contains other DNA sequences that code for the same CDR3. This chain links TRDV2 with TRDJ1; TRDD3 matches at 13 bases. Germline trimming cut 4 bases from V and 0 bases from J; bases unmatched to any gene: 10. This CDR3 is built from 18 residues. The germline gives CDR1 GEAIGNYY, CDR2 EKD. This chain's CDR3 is CACDTVLGDTRYTDKLIF. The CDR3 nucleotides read TGTGCCTGTGATACAGTACTGGGGGATACGCGGTACACCGATAAACTCATCTTT.

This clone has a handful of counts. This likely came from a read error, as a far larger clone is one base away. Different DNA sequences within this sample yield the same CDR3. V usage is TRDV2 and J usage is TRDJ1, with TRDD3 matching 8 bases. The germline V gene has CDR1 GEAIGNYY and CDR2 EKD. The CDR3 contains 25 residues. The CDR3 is CACDTMALRGRPYVDGGYSTDKLIF. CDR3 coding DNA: TGTGCCTGTGACACGATGGCCCTCCGAGGTCGTCCCTACGTAGACGGGGGATATTCCACCGACAAACTCATCTTT.